What follows are 2 T cell receptor beta chains derived from one specimen sequenced in a study of OX40 agonist ivuxolimab in advanced cancers. Profiled with immunoSEQ multiplex PCR; TCRdb holds only in-frame clones, not every one. Found here are 72,000 or so clones, roughly 80% of them singletons; the top ten hold 4.4%. The sample in question was CD4+ or CD8+ T cells sorted from blood, obtained in a trial of the OX40 agonist ivuxolimab. These receptors all come from an adult with an advanced solid tumor such as melanoma, head and neck, liver or kidney cancer.

The chain uses TRBV5-8 and TRBJ2-3; 12 positions match TRBD2. With V trimmed by 0 bases and J by 4 bases, 3 bases remained unmatched. Germline CDR1 and CDR2: SGHTS and YDEGEE. The CDR3 covers 16 residues. This CDR3 reads CASSLASGGAPDTQYF. Written as DNA, the CDR3 is TGTGCCAGCAGCTTGGCTAGCGGGGGGGCCCCAGATACGCAGTATTTT. Complete variable domain (other parts from reference TRBV5-8 and TRBJ2-3): EAGVTQSPTHLIKTRGQQATLRCSPISGHTSVYWYQQALGLGLQFLLWYDEGEERNRGNFPPRFSGRQFPNYSSELNVNALELEDSALYLCASSLASGGAPDTQYFGPGTRLTVL.

This sequence joins TRBV5-8 and TRBJ1-2; D may be TRBD1 (6 bases). Germline V lookup: CDR1 SGHTS, CDR2 YDEGEE. Trimming removed 3 bases at V and 7 bases at J, with 28 bases between. CDR3 length: 18 residues. The CDR3 here is CASSWNGQPPGAGGGYTF. The CDR3 DNA reads as TGTGCCAGCAGCTGGAACGGACAGCCTCCTGGGGCAGGAGGTGGCTACACCTTC.